This T cell receptor beta chain was sequenced for a study of neurological immune-mediated disorders. Trimming took off 5 bases at V and 5 bases at J, with 19 bases between the two ends. Germline-derived CDR1 and CDR2 are SGHTA and FQGNSA. CDR3 size: 15 residues. Synthesis of cDNA was performed by 5'RACE using 10-nucleotide random UMIs. Via MiXCR, TCRdb re-called the 5' RACE reads, giving one row per CDR3 protein. The sample consists of 40,000 or so distinct CDR3 sequences, approximately 12% of them appearing once. Study findings and constraints: While HTLV-1-associated myelopathy showed the greatest TCR clonal expansion, multiple sclerosis showed the least, falling below healthy controls.

Time point noted: longitudinal time-point 3. For the unsorted libraries, 2 million PBMCs stored at -80 C served as input. This clonotype occurred many times. Its antigen remains unidentified. The source is a young man in good health. Sample: PBMCs. The chain links TRBV7-2 to TRBJ2-7, with D perhaps given as TRBD1 or TRBD2 (6 bases each). This chain's CDR3 is CASSPTMWGANEQYF. The CDR3 DNA follows: TGTGCCAGCAGCCCGACAATGTGGGGGGCAAACGAGCAGTACTTC.